This T cell receptor beta chain was profiled in a study of T-cell memory formation after mild COVID-19. Study-wide results and limits: There was a balanced CD4/CD8 profile in clones contracting day 15 to 85, and later expanders leaned CD4+. The study detected some responding clones in pre-infection memory, suggesting cross-reactive memory joined.

cDNA libraries for TCR alpha and TCR beta, carrying sample barcodes and UMIs, came from 5'RACE with constant-segment primers. Using its own MiXCR run on the 5' RACE reads, TCRdb lists one record per CDR3 protein. The sample shows 300,000 or so distinct CDR3 sequences, 15% to 20% of them seen only once. After removal of 3 bases from V and 9 bases from J, the junction contained 8 bases not matched to a gene. The CDR3 totals 14 residues. Per the germline V gene, CDR1 is DFQATT and CDR2 is SNEGSKA (reference sequence). In this sample, this clonotype turned up many times. The antigen is undetermined. The V and J genes are TRBV20-1 and TRBJ2-4; 10 bases line up with TRBD2. This sequence originates from a man aged 18-30 years who had mild COVID-19 (a few samples of this study predate the infection). Cell type and time point are not known. Sequencing was done on a sample of PBMCs or a T cell subset sorted from them (not recorded which). CDR3 sequence (DNA): TGCAGTGCTAGTGGACTAGCGGAAAGAGTCATTCAGTACTTC. Protein sequence: CSASGLAERVIQYF.